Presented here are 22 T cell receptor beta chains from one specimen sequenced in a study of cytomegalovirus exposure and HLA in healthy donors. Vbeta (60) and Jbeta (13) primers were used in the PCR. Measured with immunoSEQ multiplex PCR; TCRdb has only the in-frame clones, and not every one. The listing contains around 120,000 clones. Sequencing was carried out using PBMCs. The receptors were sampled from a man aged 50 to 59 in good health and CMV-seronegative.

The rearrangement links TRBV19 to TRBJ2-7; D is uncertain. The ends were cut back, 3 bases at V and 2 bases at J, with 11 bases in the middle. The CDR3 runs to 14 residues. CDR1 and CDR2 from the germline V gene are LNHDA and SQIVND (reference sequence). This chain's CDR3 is CASSIGDIAYEQYF. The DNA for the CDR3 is TGTGCCAGTAGTATCGGTGACATCGCCTACGAGCAGTACTTC.

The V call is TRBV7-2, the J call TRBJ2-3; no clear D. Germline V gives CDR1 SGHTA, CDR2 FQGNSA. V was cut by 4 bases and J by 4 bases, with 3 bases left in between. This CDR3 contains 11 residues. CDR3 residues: CASSSADTQYF. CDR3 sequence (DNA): TGTGCCAGCAGCTCGGCAGATACGCAGTATTTT.

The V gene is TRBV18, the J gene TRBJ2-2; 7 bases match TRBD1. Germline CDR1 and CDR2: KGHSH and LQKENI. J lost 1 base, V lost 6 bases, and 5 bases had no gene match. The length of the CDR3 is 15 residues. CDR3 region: CASSPWTGNTGELFF. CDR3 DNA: TGTGCCAGCTCCCCGTGGACAGGGAACACCGGGGAGCTGTTTTTT.

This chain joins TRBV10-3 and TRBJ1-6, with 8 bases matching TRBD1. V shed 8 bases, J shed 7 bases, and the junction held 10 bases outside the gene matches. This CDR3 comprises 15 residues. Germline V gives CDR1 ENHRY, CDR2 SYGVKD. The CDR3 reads CAIRRQGSVNSPLHF. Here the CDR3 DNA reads TGTGCCATCCGACGACAGGGGAGTGTAAATTCACCCCTCCACTTT.

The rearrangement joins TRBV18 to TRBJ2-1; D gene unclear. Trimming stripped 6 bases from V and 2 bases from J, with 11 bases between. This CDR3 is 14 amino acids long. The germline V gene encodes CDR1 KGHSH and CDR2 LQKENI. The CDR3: CASSQSPTYNEQFF. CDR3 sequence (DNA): TGTGCCAGCTCGCAATCCCCTACCTACAATGAGCAGTTCTTC.

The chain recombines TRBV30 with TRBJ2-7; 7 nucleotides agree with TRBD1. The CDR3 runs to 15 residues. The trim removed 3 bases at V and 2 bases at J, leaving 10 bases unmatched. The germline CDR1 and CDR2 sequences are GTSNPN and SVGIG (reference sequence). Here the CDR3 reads CAWREGGLFAYEQYF. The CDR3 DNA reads TGTGCCTGGAGGGAAGGGGGCTTGTTCGCCTACGAGCAGTACTTC.

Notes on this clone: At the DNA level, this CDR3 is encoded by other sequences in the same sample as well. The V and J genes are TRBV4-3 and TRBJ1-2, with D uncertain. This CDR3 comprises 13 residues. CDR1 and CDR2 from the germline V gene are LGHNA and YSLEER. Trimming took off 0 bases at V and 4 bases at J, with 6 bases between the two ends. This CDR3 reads CASSQDLRYGYTF. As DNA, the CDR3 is TGCGCCAGCAGCCAAGACCTCCGCTATGGCTACACCTTC.

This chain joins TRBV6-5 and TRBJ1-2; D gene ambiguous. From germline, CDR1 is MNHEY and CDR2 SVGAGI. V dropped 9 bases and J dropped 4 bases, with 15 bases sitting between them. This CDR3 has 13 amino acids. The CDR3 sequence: CASGFPPGYGYTF. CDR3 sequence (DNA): TGTGCCAGTGGGTTTCCCCCAGGCTATGGCTACACCTTC.

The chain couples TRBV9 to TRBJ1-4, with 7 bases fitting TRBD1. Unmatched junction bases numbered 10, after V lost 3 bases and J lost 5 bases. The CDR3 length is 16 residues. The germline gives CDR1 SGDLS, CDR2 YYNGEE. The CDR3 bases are TGTGCCAGCAGCGCCGGAGGTGGGACAGCAAATGAAAAACTGTTTTTT. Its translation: CASSAGGGTANEKLFF.

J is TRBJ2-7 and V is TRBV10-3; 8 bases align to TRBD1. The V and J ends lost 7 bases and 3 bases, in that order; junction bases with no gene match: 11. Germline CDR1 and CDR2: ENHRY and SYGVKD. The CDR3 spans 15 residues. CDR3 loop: CAINPSGQVGYEQYF. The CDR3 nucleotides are TGTGCCATCAACCCATCGGGACAGGTGGGCTACGAGCAGTACTTC.

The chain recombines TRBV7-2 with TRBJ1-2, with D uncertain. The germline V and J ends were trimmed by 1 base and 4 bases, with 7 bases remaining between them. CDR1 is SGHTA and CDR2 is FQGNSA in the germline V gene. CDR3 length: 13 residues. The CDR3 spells CASSLGAAYGYTF. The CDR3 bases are TGTGCCAGCAGCTTAGGAGCGGCCTATGGCTACACCTTC.

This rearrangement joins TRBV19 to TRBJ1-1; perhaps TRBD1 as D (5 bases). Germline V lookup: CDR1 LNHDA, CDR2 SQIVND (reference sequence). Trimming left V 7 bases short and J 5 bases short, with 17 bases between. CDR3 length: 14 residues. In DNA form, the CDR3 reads TGTGCCAGTAAGGGAGGACAAACGGGAACTGAAGCTTTCTTT. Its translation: CASKGGQTGTEAFF. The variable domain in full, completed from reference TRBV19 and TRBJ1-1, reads DGGITQSPKYLFRKEGQNVTLSCEQNLNHDAMYWYRQDPGQGLRLIYYSQIVNDFQKGDIAEGYSVSREKKESFPLTVTSAQKNPTAFYLCASKGGQTGTEAFFGQGTRLTVV.

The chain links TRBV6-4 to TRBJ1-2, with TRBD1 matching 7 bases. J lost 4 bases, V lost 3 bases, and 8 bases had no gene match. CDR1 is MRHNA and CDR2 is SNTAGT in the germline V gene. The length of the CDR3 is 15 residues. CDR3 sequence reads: CASSEERGPLYGYTF. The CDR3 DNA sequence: TGTGCCAGCAGTGAGGAGAGGGGGCCACTCTATGGCTACACCTTC.

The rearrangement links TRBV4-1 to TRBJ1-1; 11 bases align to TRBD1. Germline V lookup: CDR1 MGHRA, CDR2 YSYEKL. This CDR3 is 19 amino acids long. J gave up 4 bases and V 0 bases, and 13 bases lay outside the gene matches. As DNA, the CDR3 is TGCGCCAGCAGCCAAGATAGAATGGGACAGGGGGGGTACCGCACTGAAGCTTTCTTT. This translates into CASSQDRMGQGGYRTEAFF.

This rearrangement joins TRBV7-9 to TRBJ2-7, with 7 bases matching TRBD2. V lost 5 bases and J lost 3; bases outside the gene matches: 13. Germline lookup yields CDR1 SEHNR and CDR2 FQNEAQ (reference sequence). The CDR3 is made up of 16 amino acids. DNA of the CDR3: TGTGCCAGCAGCACTTCGGCGGGGGTCCCCCTCTACGAGCAGTACTTC. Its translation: CASSTSAGVPLYEQYF. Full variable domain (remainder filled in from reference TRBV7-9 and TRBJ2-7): DTGVSQNPRHKITKRGQNVTFRCDPISEHNRLYWYRQTLGQGPEFLTYFQNEAQLEKSRLLSDRFSAERPKGSFSTLEIQRTEQGDSAMYLCASSTSAGVPLYEQYFGPGTRLTVT.

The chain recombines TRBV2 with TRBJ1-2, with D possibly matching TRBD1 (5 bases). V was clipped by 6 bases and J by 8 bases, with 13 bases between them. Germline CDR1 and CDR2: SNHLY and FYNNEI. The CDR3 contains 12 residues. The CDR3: CASRGAGYGYTF. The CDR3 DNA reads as TGTGCCAGCAGAGGCGCAGGGTACGGCTACACCTTC.

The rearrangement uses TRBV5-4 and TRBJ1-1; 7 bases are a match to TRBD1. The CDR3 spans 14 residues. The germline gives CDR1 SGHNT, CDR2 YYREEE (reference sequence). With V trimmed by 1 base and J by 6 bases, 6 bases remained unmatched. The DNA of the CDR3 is TGTGCCAGCAGCTTGACTGACAGGGCCGCTGAAGCTTTCTTT. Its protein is CASSLTDRAAEAFF.

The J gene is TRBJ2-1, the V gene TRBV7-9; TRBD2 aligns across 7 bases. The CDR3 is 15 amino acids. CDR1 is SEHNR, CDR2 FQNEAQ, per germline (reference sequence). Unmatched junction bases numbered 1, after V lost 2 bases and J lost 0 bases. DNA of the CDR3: TGTGCCAGCAGCTTACGCGGGGGCTCCTACAATGAGCAGTTCTTC. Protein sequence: CASSLRGGSYNEQFF. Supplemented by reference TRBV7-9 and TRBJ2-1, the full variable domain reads DTGVSQNPRHKITKRGQNVTFRCDPISEHNRLYWYRQTLGQGPEFLTYFQNEAQLEKSRLLSDRFSAERPKGSFSTLEIQRTEQGDSAMYLCASSLRGGSYNEQFFGPGTRLTVL.

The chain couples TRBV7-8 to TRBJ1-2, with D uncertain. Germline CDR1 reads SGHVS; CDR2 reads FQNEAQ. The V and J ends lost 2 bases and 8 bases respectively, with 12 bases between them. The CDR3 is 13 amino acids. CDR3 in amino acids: CASSLSGGGGYTF. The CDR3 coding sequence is TGTGCCAGCAGCTTATCAGGAGGTGGCGGCTACACCTTC.

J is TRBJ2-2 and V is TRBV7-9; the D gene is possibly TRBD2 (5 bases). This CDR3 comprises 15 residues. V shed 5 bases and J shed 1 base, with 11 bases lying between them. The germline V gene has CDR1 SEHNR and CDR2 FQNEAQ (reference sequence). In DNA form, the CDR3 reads TGTGCCAGCAGCCTCCCGGGGATGAACACCGGGGAGCTGTTTTTT. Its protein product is CASSLPGMNTGELFF.

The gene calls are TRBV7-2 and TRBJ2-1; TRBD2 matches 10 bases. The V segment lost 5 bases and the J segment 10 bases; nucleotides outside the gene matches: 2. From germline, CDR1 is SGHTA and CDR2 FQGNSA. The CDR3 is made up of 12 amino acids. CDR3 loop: CASSRSGREQFF. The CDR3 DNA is TGTGCCAGCAGCCGTAGCGGGAGGGAGCAGTTCTTC.

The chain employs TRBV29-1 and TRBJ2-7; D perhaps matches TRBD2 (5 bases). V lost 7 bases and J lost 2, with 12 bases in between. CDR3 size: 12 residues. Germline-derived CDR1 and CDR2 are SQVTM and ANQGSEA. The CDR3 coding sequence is TGCAGCGGAGGATCCGGGACCTACGAGCAGTACTTC. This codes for CSGGSGTYEQYF.